This T cell receptor beta chain was identified during a study of T cell responses to AZD1222 COVID-19 vaccine (dated by TCRdb to about 2021). A note on the overall study: A total of just over 230 trial participants underwent TCR sequencing, of whom about 200 had received two doses of AZD1222 and some 25 had received two doses of the MenACWY control vaccine. Trial participants were enrolled by age into subgroups of 18-55, 56-69 and 70-plus years, and roughly 160, 29 and 62 TCR-sequenced participants, respectively, were included in these subgroups. Overall results and qualifications from the work: Participants were mostly white British, with more females than males. The authors suggested clonal diversity may have been underestimated. Conclusions about previously exposed vaccinees were limited because only 6 or 7 AZD1222 recipients were SARS-CoV-2 seropositive at baseline. No day 14 peak-response samples were available, so repertoires were characterized only after the peak T cell response. After two AZD1222 doses, spike-specific TCR breadth and depth were significantly higher than at day 0 and than in MenACWY recipients. In the small 56-69-year group, the increase in depth fell short of significance, most likely because of low power. Reportedly, almost half of the unique spike-specific TCRs recognized epitopes lying outside the regions that are mutated in the B.1.351 and B.1.1.7 variants. The vaccine-associated CD4 TCRs covered the entire spike protein, and the dominant responses fell in regions 160-218 and 743-854.

The time point label for this specimen denotes: about 28 days (+/-7) after the second vaccine dose. The meaning of the sample's treatment or condition label: meningococcal conjugate vaccine given as trial control. Vaccinee samples came from UK trials COV001 and COV002, including a single-blind randomized controlled phase 2/3 trial of AZD1222 (ChAdOx1 nCoV-19) in healthy adults. For TCRbeta chain sequencing, PBMC samples from trial participants were taken at day 0 and at day 28 after the second dose. Turning to this clone: No cognate antigen has been identified for it. Base qualities are not at hand, and no much larger clone is one base apart.

The CDR3 regions of human TCRbeta chains were analyzed by immunosequencing. The original pipeline was this. Repertoire TCRs were checked for matches against a reference library of SARS-CoV-2-specific TCRs that had been generated using the MIRA antigen-specificity platform. Breadth was defined as the fraction of unique TCRs that were SARS-CoV-2-associated, and depth was defined as the fraction of total T cells that were SARS-CoV-2-associated. Using the MIRA data, every spike-specific TCR was mapped to the spike region that the TCR reacted to and assigned to either a CD4 or a CD8 class. Log10-transformed breadth and depth values were compared by one-way ANOVA with Sidak's multiple comparisons tests. Imported from immuneACCESS, the table was reduced by TCRdb to in-frame sequences with V and J called. These copies leave out some clones; in studies compared against another copy, an unresolved V gene accounts for under half, and the cause of the remainder is not known. D and trimming were read from the DNA, whereas the V and J calls and clone size are those reported in that table. Within this sample are 150,000 to 200,000 clones, with over 85% of them counted one time only. The ten top clones hold 3.6% of the sample.

This material consisted of peripheral blood, taken 28 days after the second dose of the MenACWY control vaccine. The origin of this receptor is an adult who received the MenACWY meningococcal vaccine as a control.

CDR3 loop: CAWTTGTGNTIYF. The nucleotide sequence reads TGTGCCTGGACTACTGGGACTGGAAACACCATATATTTT. The chain was built from TRBV30 and TRBJ1-3, with the identity of the D gene unclear. The CDR3 spans 13 residues, from the cysteine through the phenylalanine. Just CDR3 DNA is preserved here, 39 bases in frame from base 1. Per the germline V gene (reference sequence), GTSNPN is the CDR1 and SVGIG is the CDR2. Trimming takes 4 bases from V and 2 bases from J, and the germline ends sit 9 bases apart.